Sequencing of this T cell receptor beta chain was carried out in a study of control samples from healthy donors and cancer patients. Libraries were prepared by immunoSEQ multiplex PCR; TCRdb keeps only in-frame clonotypes and omits some of them. In the table there are roughly 170,000 clones, 80% to 95% of which are singletons. Trimming removed 2 bases at V and 0 bases at J, with 12 bases between. Germline assignment: CDR1 SEHNR and CDR2 FQNEAQ (reference sequence). The CDR3 is 16 residues long. The TCR comes from a man younger than 35 in good health. What was sequenced was blood. V gene TRBV7-9 combines with J gene TRBJ2-3; a possible D gene is TRBD1 (5 bases). The CDR3 sequence is CASSLIRAGSTDTQYF. CDR3 sequence (DNA): TGTGCCAGCAGCTTAATTCGTGCAGGGAGCACAGATACGCAGTATTTT.